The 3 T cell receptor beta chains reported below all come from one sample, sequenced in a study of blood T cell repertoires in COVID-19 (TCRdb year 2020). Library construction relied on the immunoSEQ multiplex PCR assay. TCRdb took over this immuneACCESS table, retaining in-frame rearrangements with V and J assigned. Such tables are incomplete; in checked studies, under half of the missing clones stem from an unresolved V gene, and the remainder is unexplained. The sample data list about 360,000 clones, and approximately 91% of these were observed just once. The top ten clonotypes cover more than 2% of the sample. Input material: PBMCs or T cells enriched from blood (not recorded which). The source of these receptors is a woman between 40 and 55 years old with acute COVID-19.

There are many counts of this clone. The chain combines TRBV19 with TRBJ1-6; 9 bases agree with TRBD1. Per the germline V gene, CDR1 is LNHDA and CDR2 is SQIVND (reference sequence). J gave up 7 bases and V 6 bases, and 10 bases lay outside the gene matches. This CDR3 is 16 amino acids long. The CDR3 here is CASRARTGVENSPLHF. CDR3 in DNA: TGTGCCAGTAGGGCCCGGACAGGGGTTGAGAATTCACCCCTCCACTTT.

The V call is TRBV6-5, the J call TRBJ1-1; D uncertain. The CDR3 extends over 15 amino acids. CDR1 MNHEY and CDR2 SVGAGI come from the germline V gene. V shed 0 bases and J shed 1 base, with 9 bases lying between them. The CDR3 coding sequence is TGTGCCAGCAGTTACTCGGTTTTCGGGAACACTGAAGCTTTCTTT. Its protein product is CASSYSVFGNTEAFF.

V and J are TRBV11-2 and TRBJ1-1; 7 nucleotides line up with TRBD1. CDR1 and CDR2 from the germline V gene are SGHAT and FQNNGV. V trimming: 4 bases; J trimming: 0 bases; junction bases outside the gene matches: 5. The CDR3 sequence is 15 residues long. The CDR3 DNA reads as TGTGCCAGCAGCTCATGGACAGGAGTGAACACTGAAGCTTTCTTT. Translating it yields CASSSWTGVNTEAFF.